The 32 T cell receptor beta chains reported below all come from one sample, sequenced in a study of T cell responses to AZD1222 COVID-19 vaccine. Method: immunoSEQ multiplex PCR; TCRdb's copy keeps in-frame clones and lacks some. The table has 90,000 to 100,000 clones, 85% to 90% seen once. The sequences come from peripheral blood, collected on day 0 of AZD1222 vaccination. The origin of the receptors is an adult in good health.

J is TRBJ1-5 and V is TRBV7-9; 8 positions agree with TRBD1. CDR1 SEHNR and CDR2 FQNEAQ come from the germline V gene (reference sequence). The CDR3 sequence is 14 residues long. J lost 10 bases, V lost 5 bases, and 10 bases had no gene match. The CDR3 region is CASSRTGSRRPQHF. CDR3 DNA: TGTGCCAGCAGCCGGACAGGGAGCCGTCGACCCCAGCATTTT.

The CDR3 DNA follows: TGTGCTAGTTCGGTACAGTCCCATGAGCAGTTCTTC. It encodes CASSVQSHEQFF. The chain has TRBV12-5 and TRBJ2-1, with unresolved D. Trimming left V 8 bases short and J 8 bases short, with 13 bases between. The CDR3 is 12 residues long. Germline V CDR1 and CDR2: LGHNT, FRNRAP.

V is TRBV5-4 and J is TRBJ2-5, with 10 positions matching TRBD1. This CDR3 region has 15 residues. Germline lookup yields CDR1 SGHNT and CDR2 YYREEE (reference sequence). With 4 bases clipped from V and 3 bases from J, the junction kept 6 bases outside the gene matches. CDR3 amino acids: CASSPRDRGKETQYF. The DNA of the CDR3 is TGTGCCAGCAGCCCGAGGGACAGGGGCAAAGAGACCCAGTACTTC.

This sequence joins TRBV29-1 and TRBJ2-2, with 12 bases identical to TRBD1. After removal of 2 bases from V and 0 bases from J, the junction contained 10 bases not matched to a gene. Germline values: CDR1 SQVTM, CDR2 ANQGSEA. CDR3 length equals 19 residues. The CDR3 DNA reads TGCAGCGTTGAACCGACCGGGACAGGGGGCCGATCGAACACCGGGGAGCTGTTTTTT. Its translation: CSVEPTGTGGRSNTGELFF.

The chain recombines TRBV11-3 with TRBJ2-1, with 13 bases identical to TRBD2. Germline CDR1 is SGHNT and CDR2 is YENEEA. The ends lost 5 bases at V and 7 bases at J; junction bases unmatched: 8. CDR3 length equals 16 residues. Written as DNA, the CDR3 is TGTGCCAGCAGCCAAGAGGGACTAGCGGGGAAAAATGAGCAGTTCTTC. Amino acids: CASSQEGLAGKNEQFF.

This clone occurred once. The genes are TRBV19 and TRBJ1-1, with D hard to call. The germline V gene encodes CDR1 LNHDA and CDR2 SQIVND (reference sequence). Trimming took off 7 bases at V and 1 base at J, with 10 bases between the two ends. The CDR3 has 13 residues. The DNA for the CDR3 is TGTGCCAGTACATTACCTTCGAACACTGAAGCTTTCTTT. This translates into CASTLPSNTEAFF.

This chain links TRBV3-1 (or the pseudogene TRBV3-2) with TRBJ2-1; 7 bases fit TRBD1. Germline lookup yields CDR1 LGHDT and CDR2 YNNKEL (reference sequence). Germline trimming cut 3 bases from V and 3 bases from J; bases unmatched to any gene: 5. The CDR3 runs 15 residues. The CDR3 coding sequence is TGTGCCAGCAGCCACCCGACAGGGCACTACAATGAGCAGTTCTTC. Translation gives CASSHPTGHYNEQFF.

This sequence joins TRBV2 and TRBJ2-1; unclear D gene. With 10 bases removed from V and 5 bases from J, the gap between germline ends came to 9 bases. This CDR3 is built from 11 residues. Germline V lookup: CDR1 SNHLY, CDR2 FYNNEI. The CDR3 sequence: CATNDHNEQFF. As DNA, the CDR3 is TGTGCCACCAATGATCACAATGAGCAGTTCTTC. Variable domain in full (rest from reference TRBV2 and TRBJ2-1): EPEVTQTPSHQVTQMGQEVILRCVPISNHLYFYWYRQILGQKVEFLVSFYNNEISEKSEIFDDQFSVERPDGSNFTLKIRSTKLEDSAMYFCATNDHNEQFFGPGTRLTVL.

The V call is TRBV6-5, the J call TRBJ2-3; D uncertain. The CDR3 covers 13 residues. V lost 0 bases, J lost 5 bases, and 6 bases lay in between. Germline V gene lookup returns CDR1 MNHEY and CDR2 SVGAGI. This CDR3 is CASSYSQVDTQYF. CDR3 sequence (DNA): TGTGCCAGCAGTTACTCGCAGGTAGATACGCAGTATTTT.

The rearrangement links TRBV28 to TRBJ1-2; the match to TRBD1 covers 7 bases. In germline, CDR1 is MDHEN, CDR2 SYDVKM. This CDR3 spans 14 amino acids. Trimming cost V 7 bases and J 4 bases; bases outside gene matches: 9. The CDR3 loop reads CASIRQGARYGYTF. Here the CDR3 DNA reads TGTGCCAGCATCCGACAGGGAGCTCGCTATGGCTACACCTTC.

The chain couples TRBV9 to TRBJ2-1; the match to TRBD2 covers 14 bases. J gave up 7 bases and V 4 bases, and 4 bases lay outside the gene matches. This CDR3 has 15 amino acids. Germline V gives CDR1 SGDLS, CDR2 YYNGEE. CDR3 nucleotide sequence: TGTGCCAGCAGCCCCCGGACTAGCGGGAGGAATGAGCAGTTCTTC. Residues: CASSPRTSGRNEQFF.

The V and J genes are TRBV6-5 and TRBJ2-3; D assignment may be TRBD1 or TRBD2 (6 bases each). The CDR3 runs 15 residues. Trimming removed 8 bases from V and 2 bases from J, with 17 bases in between. Germline V gene sequence: CDR1 MNHEY, CDR2 SVGAGI. For the CDR3, the DNA is TGTGCCAGCCGGGGGCCCAGTAAATTCACAGATACGCAGTATTTT. It specifies CASRGPSKFTDTQYF.

The chain has TRBV2 and TRBJ1-5, with D unclear. V was clipped by 6 bases and J by 0 bases, with 24 bases between them. CDR1 is SNHLY and CDR2 is FYNNEI in the germline V gene. The CDR3 contains 19 residues. The CDR3: CASREKAEHPLYSNQPQHF. For the CDR3, the DNA is TGTGCCAGCAGAGAGAAAGCAGAACACCCCCTGTATAGCAATCAGCCCCAGCATTTT.

This chain connects TRBV29-1 to TRBJ2-3; D gene uncertain. This CDR3 spans 14 amino acids. Looked up from germline, CDR1 is SQVTM and CDR2 is ANQGSEA. With 7 bases removed from V and 0 bases from J, the gap between germline ends came to 14 bases. The CDR3 loop is CSADSGSSTDTQYF. CDR3 bases: TGCAGCGCAGACTCCGGTTCTAGCACAGATACGCAGTATTTT.

The chain has TRBV7-9 and TRBJ2-1, with TRBD2 matching 8 bases. The J segment lost 6 bases and the V segment lost 7 bases, leaving 11 bases of the junction unmatched. Germline V CDR1 and CDR2: SEHNR, FQNEAQ (reference sequence). This CDR3 region has 15 residues. Written as DNA, the CDR3 is TGTGCCAGCAACGAAAATAGCGGGGTGGCCAATGAGCAGTTCTTC. It yields the protein CASNENSGVANEQFF.

The sample holds one count of this clone. The rearrangement uses TRBV5-1 and TRBJ2-2; either TRBD1 or TRBD2 may supply D (5 bases each). From germline, CDR1 is SGHRS and CDR2 YFSETQ. Trimming removed 4 bases from V and 0 bases from J, with 13 bases in between. The length of the CDR3 is 16 residues. As DNA, the CDR3 is TGCGCCAGCAGCAGGGACGTCCTCGCGAACACCGGGGAGCTGTTTTTT. Translating gives CASSRDVLANTGELFF.

The chain recombines TRBV2 with TRBJ2-2; 11 positions match TRBD2. V shed 5 bases and J 3 bases; nucleotides not matched to a gene: 2. The CDR3 length is 15 residues. Germline V gene lookup returns CDR1 SNHLY and CDR2 FYNNEI. CDR3 sequence reads: CASSLSGRDTGELFF. The DNA for the CDR3 is TGTGCCAGCAGTCTTAGCGGGAGGGACACCGGGGAGCTGTTTTTT.

For the CDR3, the DNA is TGTGCCAGCAGCTTAAGTTTCGGAGGGGGCATCGATGGCTACACCTTC. Its protein product is CASSLSFGGGIDGYTF. The chain uses TRBV7-3 and TRBJ1-2; 7 bases agree with TRBD1. Unmatched junction bases numbered 11, after V lost 1 base and J lost 6 bases. The germline V gene has CDR1 SGHTA and CDR2 FQGTGA. The CDR3 covers 16 residues.

The chain is built from TRBV7-2 and TRBJ2-2; 9 bases fit TRBD2. J lost 4 bases, V lost 3 bases, and 3 bases had no gene match. CDR3 length: 15 amino acids. CDR1 SGHTA and CDR2 FQGNSA come from the germline V gene. DNA for the CDR3: TGTGCCAGCAGCTTTGGTAGCGGGAGCACCGGGGAGCTGTTTTTT. Amino acids: CASSFGSGSTGELFF.

The rearrangement joins TRBV9 to TRBJ2-7; 14 bases align to TRBD2. Germline V gene lookup returns CDR1 SGDLS and CDR2 YYNGEE. V lost 3 bases to trimming and J lost 6 bases; unmatched junction nucleotides: 5. There are 15 residues in the CDR3. The CDR3 region has the DNA TGTGCCAGCAGCGCGACTAGCGGGAGGGCCAGCGAGCAGTACTTC. Amino acid sequence: CASSATSGRASEQYF.

This clone showed up just a few times. The chain is built from TRBV15 and TRBJ2-1, with D hard to call. V dropped 0 bases and J dropped 4 bases, with 10 bases sitting between them. There are 15 residues in the CDR3. The germline V gene has CDR1 LNHNV and CDR2 YYDKDF (reference sequence). For the CDR3, the DNA is TGTGCCACCAGCAGAGATCTCGGTGTGTACAATGAGCAGTTCTTC. It specifies CATSRDLGVYNEQFF.

The genes are TRBV11-1 and TRBJ1-1, with D perhaps TRBD1 (5 bases). With 5 bases removed from V and 0 bases from J, the gap between germline ends came to 10 bases. The CDR3 loop spans 14 amino acids. The V gene's germline CDR1 is SGHAT and CDR2 FQDESV (reference sequence). In nucleotides, the CDR3 is TGTGCCAGCAGCACGTGGACAATGAACACTGAAGCTTTCTTT. Protein product: CASSTWTMNTEAFF. The full variable domain, with the rest looked up from reference TRBV11-1 and TRBJ1-1, is EAEVAQSPRYKITEKSQAVAFWCDPISGHATLYWYRQILGQGPELLVQFQDESVVDDSQLPKDRFSAERLKGVDSTLKIQPAELGDSAMYLCASSTWTMNTEAFFGQGTRLTVV.

The rearrangement joins TRBV6-6 to TRBJ2-3; TRBD2 aligns across 12 bases. The junction had 5 bases not matched to a gene; V was cut back by 6 bases and J by 1 base. CDR1 is MNHNY, CDR2 SVGAGI, per germline (reference sequence). The CDR3 length is 16 residues. The CDR3 here is CASRLAGGDGTDTQYF. In DNA form, the CDR3 reads TGTGCCAGCAGACTAGCGGGAGGAGATGGCACAGATACGCAGTATTTT.

The V gene is TRBV7-2, the J gene TRBJ1-2; maybe TRBD1 (5 bases). Germline V gene sequence: CDR1 SGHTA, CDR2 FQGNSA. Trimming took off 1 base at V and 3 bases at J, with 12 bases between the two ends. This CDR3 is built from 15 residues. The CDR3 reads CASSLDKGLDYGYTF. CDR3 sequence (DNA): TGTGCCAGCAGCTTAGATAAGGGGCTTGACTATGGCTACACCTTC.

The chain links TRBV27 to TRBJ2-7; the D is unclear. From germline, CDR1 is MNHEY and CDR2 SMNVEV (reference sequence). The CDR3 runs 13 residues. Trimming stripped 5 bases from V and 4 bases from J, with 12 bases between. CDR3 in DNA: TGTGCCAGCAGTACCCGTATAGGGTACGAGCAGTACTTC. This encodes CASSTRIGYEQYF.

V and J are TRBV28 and TRBJ1-6; 11 bases align to TRBD1. CDR3 size: 16 residues. In germline, CDR1 is MDHEN, CDR2 SYDVKM. Unmatched junction bases numbered 6, after V lost 5 bases and J lost 6 bases. The CDR3 region has the DNA TGTGCCAGCAGTCCACGGACAGGGGGCATTAATTCACCCCTCCACTTT. This codes for CASSPRTGGINSPLHF. Filled out from reference TRBV28 and TRBJ1-6, the complete variable domain reads DVKVTQSSRYLVKRTGEKVFLECVQDMDHENMFWYRQDPGLGLRLIYFSYDVKMKEKGDIPEGYSVSREKKERFSLILESASTNQTSMYLCASSPRTGGINSPLHFGNGTRLTVT.

The V call is TRBV4-2, the J call TRBJ2-1; 10 nucleotides align to TRBD2. Germline CDR1 and CDR2: LGHNA and YNFKEQ. V was pared by 0 bases and J by 6 bases, with 8 bases of the junction left unmatched. The CDR3 length is 17 residues. The CDR3 spells CASSQDRGLAWINEQFF. The CDR3 DNA is TGTGCCAGCAGCCAAGATAGGGGACTAGCGTGGATCAATGAGCAGTTCTTC.

V usage is TRBV18 and J usage is TRBJ2-3, with 14 bases matching TRBD2. V gave up 6 bases and J gave up 2 bases; unmatched junction bases: 7. CDR3 length: 17 amino acids. Germline values: CDR1 KGHSH, CDR2 LQKENI. In DNA, the CDR3 is TGTGCCAGCTCTCAACAGGGACTAGCGGGAGTCACAGATACGCAGTATTTT. Amino acid sequence: CASSQQGLAGVTDTQYF.

The chain links TRBV19 to TRBJ2-2; the D gene could be TRBD1 or TRBD2 (5 bases each). The germline gives CDR1 LNHDA, CDR2 SQIVND (reference sequence). The ends were cut back, 2 bases at V and 5 bases at J, with 15 bases in the middle. The CDR3 runs 16 residues. For the CDR3, the DNA is TGTGCCAGTAGTATATGGGACCCAGTCGGGACCGGGGAGCTGTTTTTT. Its translation: CASSIWDPVGTGELFF.

In its sample, this clone was seen once. The chain joins TRBV5-4 to TRBJ2-7, with 9 bases that match TRBD1. CDR3 length: 14 amino acids. After removal of 5 bases from V and 4 bases from J, the junction contained 7 bases not matched to a gene. Germline V lookup: CDR1 SGHNT, CDR2 YYREEE (reference sequence). CDR3 DNA: TGTGCCAGCAGTCGAACAGGGGGCAAATACGAGCAGTACTTC. Translated, it gives CASSRTGGKYEQYF.

In DNA form, the CDR3 reads TGTGCCAGCAGTTTAATCGGAGGGCCGTACGAGCAGTACTTC. Protein product: CASSLIGGPYEQYF. V and J are TRBV28 and TRBJ2-7; D may be TRBD2 (6 bases). Trimming left V 2 bases short and J 4 bases short, with 12 bases between. This CDR3 is built from 14 residues. Germline V gene data show CDR1 as MDHEN and CDR2 as SYDVKM.

The chain combines TRBV4-2 with TRBJ1-1; D gene uncertain. Trimming removed 2 bases from V and 6 bases from J, with 13 bases in between. The CDR3 runs 14 residues. The germline V gene has CDR1 LGHNA and CDR2 YNFKEQ. This CDR3 reads CASSQMGGGAEAFF. In DNA, the CDR3 is TGTGCCAGCAGCCAAATGGGAGGCGGTGCTGAAGCTTTCTTT.